The 18 T cell receptor beta chains presented below share a single source sample, sequenced in a study of identical twins. TCRdb reprocessed the 5' RACE reads with MiXCR, giving one entry per CDR3 protein. The data contain 250,000 or so distinct CDR3 sequences, approximately 8.3% of them seen just once; the ten biggest clones take up less than 4%. The data were also submitted as part of a second study, on yellow fever vaccine responses in identical twins.

The sample consisted of CD8+ T cells sorted from blood. The receptors come from a woman aged 18-29 years in good health.

This clonotype was observed a few times. The chain has TRBV28 and TRBJ2-3, with D maybe TRBD1 (5 bases). The CDR3 runs to 16 residues. Germline CDR1 is MDHEN and CDR2 is SYDVKM. Trimming removed 6 bases from V and 1 base from J, with 17 bases in between. Here the CDR3 DNA reads TGTGCCAGCAGGCCCCGGGCAGGGCTGGGCACAGATACGCAGTATTTT. Residues: CASRPRAGLGTDTQYF.

This clonotype occurred a few times. The chain is built from TRBV14 and TRBJ2-7; TRBD2 is a possible D gene (7 bases). The CDR3 covers 16 residues. V was trimmed by 2 bases and J by 2 bases, leaving 16 bases between them. Germline lookup yields CDR1 SGHDN and CDR2 FVKESK. The CDR3 loop is CASSQLAGAFTYEQYF. The DNA of the CDR3 is TGTGCCAGCAGCCAATTGGCGGGGGCGTTTACCTACGAGCAGTACTTC.

The table lists this clonotype with a few counts. The chain has TRBV7-9 and TRBJ1-4, with 8 bases lining up with TRBD1. CDR1 SEHNR and CDR2 FQNEAQ come from the germline V gene (reference sequence). This CDR3 contains 13 residues. Trimming at V came to 6 bases and at J to 7 bases, leaving 4 bases not matched to a gene. This CDR3 is CASRRQGAEKLFF. The CDR3 bases are TGTGCCAGCAGACGGCAGGGGGCTGAAAAACTGTTTTTT.

The chain employs TRBV6-1 and TRBJ2-1; 9 positions agree with TRBD2. CDR1 and CDR2 from the germline V gene are MNHNS and SASEGT. The CDR3 loop spans 14 amino acids. The J segment lost 4 bases and the V segment lost 9 bases, leaving 7 bases of the junction unmatched. Here the CDR3 DNA reads TGTGCCAGTCCGGCGGGGGGGGCGTACAATGAGCAGTTCTTC. Its protein product is CASPAGGAYNEQFF.

This clonotype came up many times. The rearrangement links TRBV7-3 to TRBJ2-2; 11 positions agree with TRBD2. The V segment lost 5 bases and the J segment 0 bases; nucleotides outside the gene matches: 2. This CDR3 spans 16 amino acids. Per the germline V gene, CDR1 is SGHTA and CDR2 is FQGTGA. Here the CDR3 DNA reads TGTGCCAGCAGCCCTAGCGGGGGGTCGAACACCGGGGAGCTGTTTTTT. Its protein product is CASSPSGGSNTGELFF.

A few counts support this clonotype. The genes are TRBV4-3 and TRBJ2-7, with D tentatively TRBD1 or TRBD2 (5 bases each). Trimming shortened V by 4 bases and J by 6 bases, and 16 bases separated the two germline ends. The V gene's germline CDR1 is LGHNA and CDR2 YSLEER. The CDR3 sequence is 14 residues long. The CDR3 DNA reads as TGCGCCAGCAGCCCCCTAGTCAGAGGGACCGAGCAGTACTTC. It translates to CASSPLVRGTEQYF.

V and J are TRBV12-3 or TRBV12-4 and TRBJ2-3, with TRBD2 identical over 11 bases. Trimming cost V 5 bases and J 5 bases; bases outside gene matches: 12. CDR3 length equals 17 residues. The CDR3 DNA is TGTGCCAGCAGTGGGGAACGACTAGCGGGACCGGGAGATACGCAGTATTTT. Protein: CASSGERLAGPGDTQYF.

In this sample, this clonotype turned up many times. The CDR3 bases are TGCAGCAACTTAGCTTGGGAAGATGGGAATGAGCAGTTCTTC. As protein: CSNLAWEDGNEQFF. J is TRBJ2-1 and V is TRBV29-1; D is unclear. V lost 8 bases and J lost 7, with 21 bases in between. CDR1 and CDR2 (germline): SQVTM, ANQGSEA. This CDR3 is built from 14 residues.

This clonotype was counted between two and nine times. The V gene is TRBV4-3, the J gene TRBJ2-3; 11 bases line up with TRBD2. The V gene end was trimmed by 4 bases and the J gene end by 2 bases; junction bases not matched to a gene: 5. Per germline, CDR1 LGHNA and CDR2 YSLEER. This CDR3 comprises 16 residues. The CDR3 loop is CASSLGTSGHTDTQYF. DNA for the CDR3: TGCGCCAGCAGCCTCGGGACTAGCGGACACACAGATACGCAGTATTTT.

The chain joins TRBV5-1 to TRBJ2-3; either TRBD1 or TRBD2 may supply D (5 bases each). The V gene's germline CDR1 is SGHRS and CDR2 YFSETQ. CDR3 length equals 15 residues. Trimming removed 7 bases from V and 0 bases from J, with 15 bases in between. This chain's CDR3 is CASDRGTTSTDTQYF. For the CDR3, the DNA is TGCGCCAGCGACCGGGGCACAACTAGCACAGATACGCAGTATTTT. Full variable domain (rest looked up from reference TRBV5-1 and TRBJ2-3): KAGVTQTPRYLIKTRGQQVTLSCSPISGHRSVSWYQQTPGQGLQFLFEYFSETQRNKGNFPGRFSGRQFSNSRSEMNVSTLELGDSALYLCASDRGTTSTDTQYFGPGTRLTVL.

As DNA, the CDR3 is TGTGCCTGGAGTAGCGCGGTAAACTACGAGCAGTACTTC. Translated: CAWSSAVNYEQYF. The chain combines TRBV30 with TRBJ2-7; no clear D gene. The CDR3 extends over 13 amino acids. Germline CDR1 reads GTSNPN; CDR2 reads SVGIG (reference sequence). Trimming took 2 bases from V and 3 from J, leaving 11 bases between them.

The J gene is TRBJ1-2, the V gene TRBV6-2 or TRBV6-3, with 10 bases fitting TRBD1. V dropped 7 bases and J dropped 3; count of bases not matched to a gene: 14. The CDR3 extends over 17 amino acids. Germline CDR1 and CDR2: MNHEY and SVGEGT. The CDR3 DNA is TGTGCCAGCACCACTGTGGGACAGGGGCCCCACTACTATGGCTACACCTTC. Protein sequence: CASTTVGQGPHYYGYTF.

The genes are TRBV29-1 and TRBJ1-1, with D unclear. The CDR3 is made up of 11 amino acids. Trimming removed 3 bases at V and 11 bases at J, with 13 bases between. The germline V gene has CDR1 SQVTM and CDR2 ANQGSEA. The chain's CDR3 is CSVDNPLGAFF. Written as DNA, the CDR3 is TGCAGCGTTGATAATCCCTTGGGGGCTTTCTTT. The full variable domain, with the rest looked up from reference TRBV29-1 and TRBJ1-1, is SAVISQKPSRDICQRGTSLTIQCQVDSQVTMMFWYRQQPGQSLTLIATANQGSEATYESGFVIDKFPISRPNLTFSTLTVSNMSPEDSSIYLCSVDNPLGAFFGQGTRLTVV.

V usage is TRBV6-1 and J usage is TRBJ2-1; 8 nucleotides line up with TRBD1. From germline, CDR1 is MNHNS and CDR2 SASEGT. CDR3 length: 15 amino acids. V lost 4 bases, J lost 4 bases, and 6 bases stayed unmatched. The DNA of the CDR3 is TGTGCCAGCAGTGCCGGACAGGGCCTGTACAATGAGCAGTTCTTC. Translation: CASSAGQGLYNEQFF.

This clonotype came up many times. V is TRBV5-1 and J is TRBJ2-7; D unresolved. Trimming cost V 4 bases and J 3 bases, with 5 bases left between them. The CDR3 spans 11 residues. Germline V gives CDR1 SGHRS, CDR2 YFSETQ. The CDR3 loop is CASSGNYEQYF. Written as DNA, the CDR3 is TGCGCCAGCAGCGGAAACTACGAGCAGTACTTC.

The rearrangement joins TRBV6-1 to TRBJ2-1, with 9 bases identical to TRBD1. Germline V CDR1 and CDR2: MNHNS, SASEGT. This CDR3 contains 15 residues. V was pared by 6 bases and J by 4 bases, with 7 bases of the junction left unmatched. This CDR3 reads CASRVSGTGYNEQFF. CDR3 DNA: TGTGCCAGCAGGGTATCGGGGACAGGGTACAATGAGCAGTTCTTC.

This clonotype was recorded a few times. CDR3 sequence reads: CASSLAATYANEQYF. The DNA for the CDR3 is TGTGCCAGCAGCTTAGCGGCCACCTACGCTAACGAGCAGTACTTC. The chain employs TRBV7-2 and TRBJ2-7; D not certain. Trimming shortened V by 0 bases and J by 5 bases, and 14 bases separated the two germline ends. CDR1 is SGHTA and CDR2 is FQGNSA in the germline V gene. This CDR3 comprises 15 residues. The full variable domain, rest sourced from reference TRBV7-2 and TRBJ2-7, is GAGVSQSPSNKVTEKGKDVELRCDPISGHTALYWYRQSLGQGLEFLIYFQGNSAPDKSGLPSDRFSAERTGGSVSTLTIQRTQQEDSAVYLCASSLAATYANEQYFGPGTRLTVT.

V gene TRBV20-1 combines with J gene TRBJ2-7; tentative D call: TRBD1 (6 bases). The CDR3 length is 13 residues. Germline loops: CDR1 DFQATT, CDR2 SNEGSKA (reference sequence). V was shortened by 4 bases and J by 3 bases, with 13 bases between the two germline ends. This CDR3 reads CSATAGTSYEQYF. As DNA, the CDR3 is TGCAGTGCTACCGCCGGGACAAGCTACGAGCAGTACTTC.